Following are 20 T cell receptor beta chains from one sample sequenced in a study of blood T cell repertoires in COVID-19 (dated by TCRdb to 2020 to 2022). The library was produced with the immunoSEQ multiplex PCR assay. Drawn from immuneACCESS, this table holds only the in-frame rearrangements with V and J called that TCRdb kept. Clones are partly lost; checked studies trace under half to an unresolved V gene and leave the rest unexplained. In this sample the table shows 150,000 to 200,000 clones, around 79% of which occur a single time. Of the sample, less than 7% falls within the top ten clones. Material: peripheral blood. The receptors come from a woman aged 40 to 49 with COVID-19, enrolled during active disease.

The chain uses TRBV4-2 and TRBJ2-3; D unresolved. CDR1 is LGHNA and CDR2 is YNFKEQ in the germline V gene. V was clipped by 1 base and J by 3 bases, with 11 bases between them. This CDR3 comprises 15 residues. This CDR3 is CASSQGVAGTDTQYF. In DNA form, the CDR3 reads TGTGCCAGCAGCCAAGGGGTTGCAGGTACAGATACGCAGTATTTT.

V and J are TRBV9 and TRBJ1-2; 11 nucleotides agree with TRBD1. CDR1 is SGDLS and CDR2 is YYNGEE in the germline V gene. V shed 4 bases and J 7 bases; nucleotides not matched to a gene: 3. This CDR3 is 13 amino acids long. The CDR3 loop is CASSFGTGGGYTF. CDR3 nucleotides: TGTGCCAGCAGCTTCGGGACAGGGGGTGGCTACACCTTC.

The chain has TRBV2 and TRBJ2-5; TRBD1 might be the D (6 bases). This CDR3 is built from 13 residues. The ends were cut back, 6 bases at V and 4 bases at J, with 12 bases in the middle. Germline V lookup: CDR1 SNHLY, CDR2 FYNNEI. The CDR3 DNA sequence: TGTGCCAGCAGCTACAGGGAAGGAGAGACCCAGTACTTC. The encoded protein is CASSYREGETQYF.

This clone was detected once. The chain joins TRBV27 to TRBJ2-5, with a tentative D call TRBD2 (6 bases). This CDR3 comprises 16 residues. Germline V CDR1 and CDR2: MNHEY, SMNVEV (reference sequence). Trimming cost V 2 bases and J 7 bases, with 20 bases left between them. The CDR3 reads CASSLPWGTAEGTQYF. CDR3 coding DNA: TGTGCCAGCAGTTTACCTTGGGGGACGGCGGAGGGGACCCAGTACTTC.

As regards this clone: A much larger clonotype is one base distant, so this may be a read error. The V call is TRBV12-3 or TRBV12-4, the J call TRBJ1-1, with a possible D match to TRBD1 (6 bases). CDR3 length: 13 amino acids. V dropped 5 bases and J dropped 0 bases, with 7 bases sitting between them. CDR3 loop: CASSTGLNTEAFF. CDR3 sequence (DNA): TGTGCCAGCAGTACAGGGTTGAACACTGAAGCTTTCTTT.

The rearrangement links TRBV6-5 to TRBJ1-6; 8 bases agree with TRBD1. Trimming cost V 6 bases and J 9 bases; bases outside gene matches: 10. The CDR3 covers 15 residues. Germline CDR1 is MNHEY and CDR2 is SVGAGI. CDR3 loop: CASRARTGRISPLHF. The DNA for the CDR3 is TGTGCCAGCAGGGCCCGGACAGGGCGGATTTCACCCCTCCACTTT.

This clone was counted between two and nine times. V and J are TRBV6-2 or TRBV6-3 and TRBJ1-2; 7 bases are shared with TRBD1. CDR1 and CDR2 from the germline V gene are MNHEY and SVGEGT. Trimming removed 4 bases from V and 4 bases from J; junction bases left unmatched: 9. The CDR3 runs to 15 residues. The CDR3: CASSSTNRGVYGYTF. Written as DNA, the CDR3 is TGTGCCAGCAGTTCAACCAACAGGGGTGTCTATGGCTACACCTTC.

This chain connects TRBV3-1 (or the pseudogene TRBV3-2) to TRBJ2-7, with D possibly matching TRBD1 (6 bases). The CDR3 runs to 12 residues. Germline V lookup: CDR1 LGHDT, CDR2 YNNKEL (reference sequence). The V end was cut by 8 bases, the J end by 2 bases, with 10 bases between. This CDR3 is CASGGRAYEQYF. Written as DNA, the CDR3 is TGTGCCAGCGGGGGCAGAGCCTACGAGCAGTACTTC.

This clone has a single count. This sequence joins TRBV5-1 and TRBJ1-1; D gene unclear. V was trimmed by 2 bases and J by 1 base, leaving 6 bases between them. This CDR3 comprises 13 residues. CDR1 and CDR2 from the germline V gene are SGHRS and YFSETQ. CDR3 nucleotides: TGCGCCAGCAGCTTTCGGGGGAACACTGAAGCTTTCTTT. Protein: CASSFRGNTEAFF.

CDR3 loop: CASSPGTGGLNNEQFF. The DNA for the CDR3 is TGTGCCAGCTCACCCGGGACAGGGGGCCTAAATAATGAGCAGTTCTTC. This chain connects TRBV18 to TRBJ2-1, with 12 bases lining up with TRBD1. CDR1 KGHSH and CDR2 LQKENI come from the germline V gene. V gave up 3 bases and J gave up 7 bases; unmatched junction bases: 7. The CDR3 runs 16 residues. Complete variable domain (other parts from reference TRBV18 and TRBJ2-1): NAGVMQNPRHLVRRRGQEARLRCSPMKGHSHVYWYRQLPEEGLKFMVYLQKENIIDESGMPKERFSAEFPKEGPSILRIQQVVRGDSAAYFCASSPGTGGLNNEQFFGPGTRLTVL.

The chain employs TRBV5-8 and TRBJ1-3; tentatively, D is TRBD1 (6 bases). The germline V and J ends were trimmed by 7 bases and 4 bases, with 15 bases remaining between them. The germline V gene encodes CDR1 SGHTS and CDR2 YDEGEE. The CDR3 has 14 residues. The CDR3 DNA reads TGTGCCAGCCGAACCTCAGGGGCAGGAAACACCATATATTTT. Protein: CASRTSGAGNTIYF.

The chain is built from TRBV5-6 and TRBJ1-5, with a tentative D call TRBD1 (5 bases). The CDR3 has 15 amino acids. Trimming took 4 bases from V and 1 from J, leaving 12 bases between them. Germline V CDR1 and CDR2: SGHDT, YYEEEE. The CDR3 DNA sequence: TGTGCCAGCAGCCCGCAGGGAGGGAGCAATCAGCCCCAGCATTTT. Its translation: CASSPQGGSNQPQHF.

The rearrangement uses TRBV7-3 and TRBJ2-1; D is unresolved. The CDR3 covers 11 residues. Germline V gene sequence: CDR1 SGHTA, CDR2 FQGTGA. Trimming removed 10 bases at V and 9 bases at J, with 13 bases between. CDR3 DNA: TGTGCCACCTTAGTAAGCTTTGAGCAGTTCTTC. Encoded protein: CATLVSFEQFF.

This sequence joins TRBV5-1 and TRBJ1-4; 7 bases align to TRBD1. V trimming: 4 bases; J trimming: 3 bases; junction bases outside the gene matches: 3. Germline CDR1 reads SGHRS; CDR2 reads YFSETQ. The CDR3 is 14 amino acids. CDR3 bases: TGCGCCAGCAGCCACGGGACAGCTAATGAAAAACTGTTTTTT. This sequence encodes CASSHGTANEKLFF.

This clone was observed a few times. J is TRBJ1-2 and V is TRBV4-1; 7 nucleotides match TRBD1. The CDR3 loop spans 14 amino acids. Per the germline V gene, CDR1 is MGHRA and CDR2 is YSYEKL. Trimming cost V 7 bases and J 4 bases; bases outside gene matches: 9. The CDR3 loop is CASTKTGTFYGYTF. The CDR3, as DNA: TGCGCCAGCACCAAGACAGGGACCTTCTATGGCTACACCTTC.

V gene TRBV19 combines with J gene TRBJ2-3, with 7 bases fitting TRBD1. Looked up from germline, CDR1 is LNHDA and CDR2 is SQIVND (reference sequence). Trimming took 3 bases from V and 1 from J; bases not matched to a gene: 7. CDR3 size: 16 residues. The CDR3 loop reads CASSMNTGVGTDTQYF. The DNA for the CDR3 is TGTGCCAGTAGTATGAACACAGGGGTAGGCACAGATACGCAGTATTTT.

The CDR3 DNA reads TGTGCCAGCAGCCCGAACGGACAGATCGAAGAGACCCAGTACTTC. Amino acids: CASSPNGQIEETQYF. The genes are TRBV7-3 and TRBJ2-5; the D gene is possibly TRBD1 (6 bases). The CDR3 totals 15 residues. Germline V gene lookup returns CDR1 SGHTA and CDR2 FQGTGA. V lost 5 bases, J lost 3 bases, and 16 bases lay in between.

This clone was seen a handful of times. The genes are TRBV9 and TRBJ2-7, with 8 positions matching TRBD1. V gave up 1 base and J gave up 7 bases; unmatched junction bases: 10. The CDR3 covers 15 residues. Germline loops: CDR1 SGDLS, CDR2 YYNGEE. The CDR3 coding sequence is TGTGCCAGCAGCGTATCGCACAGGGGGTTTGGGGAGCAGTACTTC. Translating gives CASSVSHRGFGEQYF.

This chain connects TRBV27 to TRBJ1-5, with 9 bases that match TRBD1. CDR1 and CDR2 (germline): MNHEY, SMNVEV (reference sequence). V lost 8 bases, J lost 4 bases, and 9 bases stayed unmatched. This CDR3 spans 15 amino acids. The CDR3 here is CASGPGTGLNQPQHF. CDR3 nucleotides: TGTGCCAGCGGGCCCGGGACAGGGCTTAATCAGCCCCAGCATTTT.

The chain has TRBV4-2 and TRBJ1-1; D possibly corresponds to TRBD1 (5 bases). From germline, CDR1 is LGHNA and CDR2 YNFKEQ. The CDR3 is 13 residues long. With 1 base removed from V and 6 bases from J, the gap between germline ends came to 9 bases. The CDR3 coding sequence is TGTGCCAGCAGCCAAGGGGGCAGGGCTGAAGCTTTCTTT. Amino acids: CASSQGGRAEAFF.